The 25 T cell receptor beta chains listed next were all sequenced from one sample in a study of blood T cell repertoires in COVID-19. The data were produced by immunoSEQ multiplex PCR, yet TCRdb's version contains in-frame clones alone and is incomplete. The data show roughly 320,000 clones, roughly 85% seen once. Sequenced: peripheral blood. These receptors were obtained from a human donor in a cohort sampled during active COVID-19.

The chain combines TRBV27 with TRBJ1-2; D gene uncertain. The CDR3 runs to 12 residues. The V end lost 5 bases, the J end lost 8 bases, and 12 bases lay between the germline ends. The germline V gene has CDR1 MNHEY and CDR2 SMNVEV (reference sequence). The CDR3 DNA is TGTGCCAGCAGTCCCGAGGGTCGGGGCTACACCTTC. It encodes CASSPEGRGYTF.

The gene calls are TRBV24-1 and TRBJ1-2; D possibly corresponds to TRBD1 (6 bases). The length of the CDR3 is 14 residues. CDR1 is KGHDR, CDR2 SFDVKD, per germline. Deletions cut 3 bases from V and 8 bases from J, with 15 bases between. The CDR3 DNA reads TGTGCCACCAGTGATCTAACGAGGGGGTACGGCTACACCTTC. Protein sequence: CATSDLTRGYGYTF.

This chain's CDR3 is CATSENSPEQYF. CDR3 DNA sequence: TGTGCCACCAGTGAAAATTCTCCCGAGCAGTACTTC. V and J are TRBV24-1 and TRBJ2-7; D is uncertain. Germline assignment: CDR1 KGHDR and CDR2 SFDVKD. The V gene lost 4 bases and the J gene lost 6 bases, with 9 bases spanning the gap. The CDR3 has 12 residues.

Only one count was recorded for this clone. CDR3 in amino acids: CASSSGQGQYEQYF. CDR3 in DNA: TGTGCCAGCAGCTCGGGACAGGGTCAATACGAGCAGTACTTC. The chain joins TRBV5-4 to TRBJ2-7; 9 nucleotides agree with TRBD1. Trimming at V came to 3 bases and at J to 4 bases, leaving 5 bases not matched to a gene. CDR3 size: 14 residues. Germline CDR1 reads SGHNT; CDR2 reads YYREEE (reference sequence).

This clone was observed a handful of times. The chain is built from TRBV9 and TRBJ2-7; D perhaps matches TRBD1 (6 bases). The CDR3 has 14 amino acids. The germline CDR1 and CDR2 sequences are SGDLS and YYNGEE. The V gene lost 2 bases and the J gene lost 1 base, with 10 bases spanning the gap. CDR3 in DNA: TGTGCCAGCAGCGTCCGACAGGAATCCTACGAGCAGTACTTC. This codes for CASSVRQESYEQYF.

The V and J genes are TRBV5-8 and TRBJ2-3; TRBD2 agrees at 7 bases. The CDR3 is made up of 16 amino acids. V shed 4 bases and J 6 bases; nucleotides not matched to a gene: 14. Germline values: CDR1 SGHTS, CDR2 YDEGEE. The CDR3 loop reads CASSPGGRGSLDTQYF. CDR3 sequence (DNA): TGTGCCAGCAGCCCGGGGGGTAGGGGCTCATTGGATACGCAGTATTTT. Looking up the rest from reference TRBV5-8 and TRBJ2-3 gives the full variable domain: EAGVTQSPTHLIKTRGQQATLRCSPISGHTSVYWYQQALGLGLQFLLWYDEGEERNRGNFPPRFSGRQFPNYSSELNVNALELEDSALYLCASSPGGRGSLDTQYFGPGTRLTVL.

This chain joins TRBV9 and TRBJ1-5, with D possibly being TRBD1 (5 bases). V was clipped by 1 base and J by 0 bases, with 8 bases between them. The CDR3 runs 15 residues. Germline-derived CDR1 and CDR2 are SGDLS and YYNGEE. CDR3 coding DNA: TGTGCCAGCAGCGTATCAGGGTATAGCAATCAGCCCCAGCATTTT. It is translated as CASSVSGYSNQPQHF. Full variable domain (outside the CDR3, taken from reference TRBV9 and TRBJ1-5): DSGVTQTPKHLITATGQRVTLRCSPRSGDLSVYWYQQSLDQGLQFLIQYYNGEERAKGNILERFSAQQFPDLHSELNLSSLELGDSALYFCASSVSGYSNQPQHFGDGTRLSIL.

This clone was seen only once. J is TRBJ1-3 and V is TRBV5-4; 9 bases map to TRBD1. This CDR3 contains 15 residues. In germline, CDR1 is SGHNT, CDR2 YYREEE (reference sequence). V dropped 4 bases and J dropped 1; count of bases not matched to a gene: 3. The DNA of the CDR3 is TGTGCCAGCAGCCCTGGGACAGGGTCTGGAAACACCATATATTTT. This sequence encodes CASSPGTGSGNTIYF. Full variable domain (missing parts from reference TRBV5-4 and TRBJ1-3): ETGVTQSPTHLIKTRGQQVTLRCSSQSGHNTVSWYQQALGQGPQFIFQYYREEENGRGNFPPRFSGLQFPNYSSELNVNALELDDSALYLCASSPGTGSGNTIYFGEGSWLTVV.

This rearrangement joins TRBV5-1 to TRBJ2-7; D gene uncertain. The CDR3 has 12 amino acids. With 3 bases removed from V and 3 bases from J, the gap between germline ends came to 7 bases. Germline V gives CDR1 SGHRS, CDR2 YFSETQ. The CDR3 DNA follows: TGCGCCAGCAGCTCCGGCGGCTACGAGCAGTACTTC. Amino acids: CASSSGGYEQYF.

The CDR3 here is CASSSKGATNEKLFF. Written as DNA, the CDR3 is TGCGCCAGCAGCTCAAAGGGGGCAACTAATGAAAAACTGTTTTTT. V gene TRBV5-1 combines with J gene TRBJ1-4; tentatively, D is TRBD1 (6 bases). V was shortened by 3 bases and J by 0 bases, with 9 bases between the two germline ends. The CDR3 has 15 residues. Germline CDR1 SGHRS, CDR2 YFSETQ. Drawing the rest from reference TRBV5-1 and TRBJ1-4, the complete variable domain is KAGVTQTPRYLIKTRGQQVTLSCSPISGHRSVSWYQQTPGQGLQFLFEYFSETQRNKGNFPGRFSGRQFSNSRSEMNVSTLELGDSALYLCASSSKGATNEKLFFGSGTQLSVL.

This chain uses TRBV3-1 (or the pseudogene TRBV3-2) with TRBJ2-7, with D hard to call. The V gene's germline CDR1 is LGHDT and CDR2 YNNKEL (reference sequence). The CDR3 sequence is 12 residues long. V lost 3 bases to trimming and J lost 1 base, with 4 bases between them. The CDR3 coding sequence is TGTGCCAGCAGCCAGCGATCCTACGAGCAGTACTTC. It specifies CASSQRSYEQYF.

V usage is TRBV6-5 and J usage is TRBJ2-3; D is perhaps TRBD1 (6 bases). Trimming stripped 7 bases from V and 2 bases from J, with 10 bases between. This CDR3 has 13 amino acids. Germline CDR1 MNHEY, CDR2 SVGAGI. CDR3 in DNA: TGTGCCAGCAAGGGGGAGAACACAGATACGCAGTATTTT. It encodes CASKGENTDTQYF.

The CDR3 bases are TGTGCCAGCACCGATCCGGGACAGGGGAATGAAAAACTGTTTTTT. This sequence encodes CASTDPGQGNEKLFF. V gene TRBV2 combines with J gene TRBJ1-4; 10 positions match TRBD1. Trimming removed 7 bases from V and 5 bases from J; junction bases left unmatched: 7. Germline loops: CDR1 SNHLY, CDR2 FYNNEI. The CDR3 spans 15 residues. Full variable domain (rest looked up from reference TRBV2 and TRBJ1-4): EPEVTQTPSHQVTQMGQEVILRCVPISNHLYFYWYRQILGQKVEFLVSFYNNEISEKSEIFDDQFSVERPDGSNFTLKIRSTKLEDSAMYFCASTDPGQGNEKLFFGSGTQLSVL.

The chain recombines TRBV7-9 with TRBJ2-2; 7 bases agree with TRBD1. With V trimmed by 5 bases and J by 5 bases, 8 bases remained unmatched. The CDR3 extends over 15 amino acids. Germline V gene data show CDR1 as SEHNR and CDR2 as FQNEAQ (reference sequence). The CDR3 DNA follows: TGTGCCAGCAGCCCCGACAGGGACCGGACCGGGGAGCTGTTTTTT. It is translated as CASSPDRDRTGELFF.

The chain carries TRBV24-1 and TRBJ1-2; 9 bases match TRBD1. CDR1 and CDR2 from the germline V gene are KGHDR and SFDVKD. The trim removed 5 bases at V and 6 bases at J, leaving 3 bases unmatched. The length of the CDR3 is 13 residues. The CDR3 DNA is TGTGCCACCAGTGCCGGGACAGGGAATGGCTACACCTTC. The encoded protein is CATSAGTGNGYTF.

The J gene is TRBJ1-3, the V gene TRBV5-1, with D hard to call. There are 16 residues in the CDR3. Trimming took off 1 base at V and 0 bases at J, with 11 bases between the two ends. Germline V CDR1 and CDR2: SGHRS, YFSETQ. CDR3 sequence reads: CASSLLGSSSGNTIYF. CDR3 coding DNA: TGCGCCAGCAGCTTGCTTGGGTCTAGCTCTGGAAACACCATATATTTT.

J is TRBJ2-3 and V is TRBV6-2 or TRBV6-3, with D tentatively TRBD2 (5 bases). Trimming pared 4 bases from V and 2 bases from J, leaving 13 bases between. This CDR3 comprises 15 residues. The germline CDR1 and CDR2 sequences are MNHEY and SVGEGT. DNA for the CDR3: TGTGCCAGCAGTTTAGTTAAAGCGGCCACAGATACGCAGTATTTT. It specifies CASSLVKAATDTQYF.

This clone has more than one count but fewer than ten. This chain joins TRBV7-9 and TRBJ2-1; 7 bases agree with TRBD2. The CDR3 runs to 18 residues. Unmatched junction bases numbered 13, after V lost 1 base and J lost 4 bases. From germline, CDR1 is SEHNR and CDR2 FQNEAQ (reference sequence). The CDR3 spells CASSLGGGGGPAYNEQFF. In nucleotides, the CDR3 is TGTGCCAGCAGCTTAGGAGGCGGGGGAGGGCCTGCATACAATGAGCAGTTCTTC.

This clone was seen just once. The chain has TRBV11-3 and TRBJ2-7; 7 bases are shared with TRBD1. V trimming: 0 bases; J trimming: 6 bases; junction bases outside the gene matches: 2. There are 13 residues in the CDR3. Per germline, CDR1 SGHNT and CDR2 YENEEA. The chain's CDR3 is CASSLEQGSEQYF. The CDR3 nucleotides read TGTGCCAGCAGCTTAGAACAGGGGAGCGAGCAGTACTTC.

The CDR3 here is CASSLSGGAVNEQFF. The CDR3 DNA follows: TGTGCCAGCAGCCTCAGCGGGGGGGCGGTCAATGAGCAGTTCTTC. The chain is built from TRBV9 and TRBJ2-1, with 10 bases that match TRBD2. The J segment lost 6 bases and the V segment lost 4 bases, leaving 7 bases of the junction unmatched. The germline CDR1 and CDR2 sequences are SGDLS and YYNGEE. The CDR3 covers 15 residues.

V usage is TRBV6-1 and J usage is TRBJ2-3; no reliable D call. The CDR3 is 11 residues long. V lost 3 bases, J lost 10 bases, and 8 bases lay in between. Germline lookup yields CDR1 MNHNS and CDR2 SASEGT. The CDR3 region has the DNA TGTGCCAGCAGTGATCCCGGGTCGCAGTATTTT. It yields the protein CASSDPGSQYF.

The V call is TRBV19, the J call TRBJ1-1; no clear D gene. V was trimmed by 5 bases and J by 0 bases, leaving 10 bases between them. This CDR3 has 14 amino acids. Germline lookup yields CDR1 LNHDA and CDR2 SQIVND (reference sequence). DNA for the CDR3: TGTGCCAGTAGTTACGGTCCCCTGAACACTGAAGCTTTCTTT. Amino acid sequence: CASSYGPLNTEAFF.

The V and J genes are TRBV10-2 and TRBJ1-5, with D unresolved. Germline V gives CDR1 WSHSY, CDR2 SAAADI. Trimming cost V 7 bases and J 6 bases, with 19 bases left between them. The CDR3 totals 15 residues. The CDR3 reads CASKVSPELSQPQHF. The CDR3 coding sequence is TGCGCCAGCAAAGTGAGTCCGGAACTAAGTCAGCCCCAGCATTTT.

This chain joins TRBV6-2 or TRBV6-3 and TRBJ1-1, with 8 bases lining up with TRBD1. There are 14 residues in the CDR3. Germline V gives CDR1 MNHEY, CDR2 SVGEGT. V lost 4 bases and J lost 8; bases outside the gene matches: 9. The CDR3 reads CASSFGRGPVEAFF. DNA of the CDR3: TGTGCCAGCAGTTTTGGCAGGGGGCCTGTGGAAGCTTTCTTT.

This chain joins TRBV27 and TRBJ1-4; D is possibly TRBD1 (5 bases). V gave up 5 bases and J gave up 0 bases, with 10 bases separating them. The CDR3 is 15 amino acids. Germline loops: CDR1 MNHEY, CDR2 SMNVEV (reference sequence). CDR3 sequence: CASSTTTATNEKLFF. CDR3 DNA sequence: TGTGCCAGCAGTACAACGACAGCAACTAATGAAAAACTGTTTTTT.